This T cell receptor (beta chain) was found in a study of shared clonotypes between healthy human individuals. Only in-frame clones appear in the TCRdb table, and some are missing; sequencing was by immunoSEQ multiplex PCR. Among around 510,000 clones listed, 95% to 97% were seen once. Germline V gives CDR1 GTSNPN, CDR2 SVGIG (reference sequence). This CDR3 spans 11 amino acids. This receptor was identified in a woman in her 30s in good health. Sample: naive CD4+ T cells sorted from blood. Sample subset: CD45RA+ positively selected. V is TRBV30 and J is TRBJ2-5; tentative D call: TRBD2 (6 bases). TRBJ2-7 explains the end of the DNA better; the J call may be wrong. The CDR3 bases are TGTGCCGGAGGGGCTTACCACGAGCAGTACTTC. This gives the protein CAGGAYHEQYF.